The present entry profiles one TCR beta chain with its context. The antigen is undetermined. Assay used: immunoSEQ multiplex PCR; TCRdb lists only in-frame clones, some missing. Of 950,000 to 1,100,000 clones in the sample, approximately 68% were seen once. The entry originates in a study of shared clonotypes between healthy human individuals. General study points: Lower generation probabilities were found for non-shared clonotypes than for those shared by all four donors.

The source material was memory CD4+ T cells sorted from blood. Subset described: CD45RA-negative fraction. This clonotype was obtained from a man younger than 35 in good health.

CDR3 sequence: CASSYDNGGPGETQYF. The DNA of the CDR3 is TGTGCCAGCAGCTACGACAACGGGGGGCCGGGGGAGACCCAGTACTTC. The J gene is TRBJ2-5, the V gene TRBV6-6, with D possibly TRBD2 on 7 matching bases. V was shortened by 6 bases and J by 5 bases, with 22 bases between the two germline ends. This CDR3 spans 16 amino acids. The V gene's germline CDR1 is MNHNY and CDR2 SVGAGI (reference sequence).